This T cell receptor beta chain derives from a study of cytomegalovirus exposure and HLA in healthy donors. Study in general: Among the approximately 400 genotyped donors, 81% were placed in the Caucasian-associated ancestry cluster.

The CDR3 has 15 amino acids. V lost 3 bases to trimming and J lost 6 bases; unmatched junction nucleotides: 8. Germline V gene sequence: CDR1 SGHRS, CDR2 YFSETQ. In regard to this clone: Its antigen is unknown.

Study outcomes and limitations: Exclusion applied to some V segments, including TRBV6-2 and TRBV6-3, as they were indistinguishable.

Use of 60 Vbeta and 13 Jbeta primers characterized the PCR. The repertoire was sequenced with immunoSEQ multiplex PCR; TCRdb's copy has only in-frame clones and lacks some. Altogether hundreds of thousands of clones are present, over 85% being singletons, with the ten largest covering 2% to 3%. This chain links TRBV5-1 with TRBJ2-2; TRBD2 aligns across 7 bases. The material sequenced was PBMCs. The sequence derives from a woman between 18 and 29 years old in good health and CMV-seronegative. The CDR3 loop reads CASSSRLAVAGELFF. DNA of the CDR3: TGCGCCAGCAGCTCACGACTAGCTGTAGCCGGGGAGCTGTTTTTT.